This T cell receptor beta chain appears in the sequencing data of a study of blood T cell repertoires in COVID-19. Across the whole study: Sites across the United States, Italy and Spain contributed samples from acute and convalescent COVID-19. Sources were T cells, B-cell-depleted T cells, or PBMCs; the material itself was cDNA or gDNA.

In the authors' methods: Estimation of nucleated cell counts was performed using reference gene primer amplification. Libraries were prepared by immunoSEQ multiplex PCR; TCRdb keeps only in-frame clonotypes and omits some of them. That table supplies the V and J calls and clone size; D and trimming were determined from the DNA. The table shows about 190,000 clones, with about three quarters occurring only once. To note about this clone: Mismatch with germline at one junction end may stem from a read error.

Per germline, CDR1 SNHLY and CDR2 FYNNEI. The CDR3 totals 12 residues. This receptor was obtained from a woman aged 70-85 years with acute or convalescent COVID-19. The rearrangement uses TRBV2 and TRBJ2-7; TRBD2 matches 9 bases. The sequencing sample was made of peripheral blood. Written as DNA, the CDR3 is TGTGCCAGCAGGGAAGACCTAGCGGGATTCTACTTC. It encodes CASREDLAGFYF.